This section outlines one T cell receptor (beta chain) sequence together with its context. This specimen comes from a study of blood T cell repertoires in COVID-19. Study-wide context: Italy, Spain and the United States were the sources of the convalescent and acute COVID-19 samples. T cells, B-cell-depleted T cells, or PBMCs provided the cDNA or gDNA that served as material.

The authors' processing: Estimated nucleated cell counts came from reference gene primer amplification. The method was immunoSEQ multiplex PCR; TCRdb's version includes in-frame clones alone and lacks a portion of them. V and J calls and clone size are those listed in that table; D and trimming were worked out from the DNA. The sample has about 270,000 clones, about four fifths seen once. Trimming left V 11 bases short and J 2 bases short, with 16 bases between. Per germline, CDR1 LGHDT and CDR2 YNNKEL (reference sequence). This CDR3 region has 14 residues. This clonotype was obtained from a woman under 30 with acute or convalescent COVID-19. This sequence joins TRBV3-1 (or the pseudogene TRBV3-2) and TRBJ2-1; D remains ambiguous. Source material: peripheral blood. As DNA, the CDR3 is TGTGCCTGCTCTCCAACTATCACCTACAATGAGCAGTTCTTC. As protein: CACSPTITYNEQFF.